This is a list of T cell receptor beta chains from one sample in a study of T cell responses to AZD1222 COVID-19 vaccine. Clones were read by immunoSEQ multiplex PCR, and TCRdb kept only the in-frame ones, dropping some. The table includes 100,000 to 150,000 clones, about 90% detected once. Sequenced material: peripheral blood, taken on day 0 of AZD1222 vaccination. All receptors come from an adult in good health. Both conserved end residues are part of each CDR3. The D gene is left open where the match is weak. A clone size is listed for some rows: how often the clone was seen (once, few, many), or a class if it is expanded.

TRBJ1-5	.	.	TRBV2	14	TGTGCCAGCAGTGGATGGCAGGGTGGTCAGCCCCAGCATTTT	CASSGWQGGQPQHF
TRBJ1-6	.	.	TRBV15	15	TGTGCCACCAGCAGGGGCCGAGAGAATAATTCACCCCTCCACTTT	CATSRGRENNSPLHF
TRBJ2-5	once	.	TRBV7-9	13	TGTGCCAGCAGCCGCAGCCTGGGAGAGACCCAGTACTTC	CASSRSLGETQYF
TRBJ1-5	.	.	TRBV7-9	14	TGTGCCAGCAGCCTTACAGGGAGCAATCAGCCCCAGCATTTT	CASSLTGSNQPQHF
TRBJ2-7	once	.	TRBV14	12	TGTGCCAGCAGCCTTAGCTCCTACGAGCAGTACTTC	CASSLSSYEQYF
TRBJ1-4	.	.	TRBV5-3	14	TGTGCCAGAAGCTTGGGGGAATTTAATGAAAAACTGTTTTTT	CARSLGEFNEKLFF
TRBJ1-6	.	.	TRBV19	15	TGTGCCAGTAGTATTTTGGGGGGAAGGGATTCACCCCTCCACTTT	CASSILGGRDSPLHF
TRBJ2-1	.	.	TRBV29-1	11	TGCAGCGTTGAAAGTAACAATGAGCAGTTCTTC	CSVESNNEQFF
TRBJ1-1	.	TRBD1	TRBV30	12	TGTGCCTGGAGGAGGGACAGTTCCCGGGCTTTCTTT	CAWRRDSSRAFF
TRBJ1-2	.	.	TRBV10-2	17	TGCGCCAGTCGATTACCCCCAGGGAGCTCAACCGCCTATGGCTACACCTTC	CASRLPPGSSTAYGYTF
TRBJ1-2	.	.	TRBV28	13	TGTGCCAGCAGTGTCAACAGGGAAATAGGCTACACCTTC	CASSVNREIGYTF
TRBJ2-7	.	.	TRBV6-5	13	TGTGCCAGCAGACGGGACACGGGGTACGAGCAGTACTTC	CASRRDTGYEQYF
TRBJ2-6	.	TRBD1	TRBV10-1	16	TGCGCCAGCAGTGACGGGACAGGGACGGGGGCCAACGTCCTGACTTTC	CASSDGTGTGANVLTF
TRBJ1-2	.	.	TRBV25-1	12	TGTGCCAGCAGTGAATATTCGGTTGGCTACACCTTC	CASSEYSVGYTF
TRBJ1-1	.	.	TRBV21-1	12	TGTGCCAGCAGCAAAGTGGTTGCTGAAGCTTTCTTT	CASSKVVAEAFF
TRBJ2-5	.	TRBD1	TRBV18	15	TGTGCCAGCTCACCACAGACAGGGAGTGCAGAGACCCAGTACTTC	CASSPQTGSAETQYF
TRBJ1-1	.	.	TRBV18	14	TGTGCCAGCTCACCACTACACTCGAACACTGAAGCTTTCTTT	CASSPLHSNTEAFF
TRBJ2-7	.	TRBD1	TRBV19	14	TGTGCCAGTAGTATCGGGACAGATTCCTACGAGCAGTACTTC	CASSIGTDSYEQYF
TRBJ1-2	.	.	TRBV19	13	TGTGCCAGTAGTATTGCCGGTAACTATGGCTACACCTTC	CASSIAGNYGYTF
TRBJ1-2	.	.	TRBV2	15	TGTGCCACCACCGGGACCGGAGCTGGGAGCTATGGCTACACCTTC	CATTGTGAGSYGYTF
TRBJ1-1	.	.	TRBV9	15	TGTGCCAGCAGCGTAGCTGTGACAGTGAACACTGAAGCTTTCTTT	CASSVAVTVNTEAFF
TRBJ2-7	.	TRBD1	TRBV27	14	TGTGCCAGCAGCGTCCAGGGGGCCGATTACGAGCAGTACTTC	CASSVQGADYEQYF
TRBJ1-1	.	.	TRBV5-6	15	TGTGCCAGCAGCTTTGGGTATGAGATGAACACTGAAGCTTTCTTT	CASSFGYEMNTEAFF
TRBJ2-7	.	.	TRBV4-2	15	TGTGCCAGCAGTCAAACCGGGACACAGGGAGACGAGCAGTACTTC	CASSQTGTQGDEQYF